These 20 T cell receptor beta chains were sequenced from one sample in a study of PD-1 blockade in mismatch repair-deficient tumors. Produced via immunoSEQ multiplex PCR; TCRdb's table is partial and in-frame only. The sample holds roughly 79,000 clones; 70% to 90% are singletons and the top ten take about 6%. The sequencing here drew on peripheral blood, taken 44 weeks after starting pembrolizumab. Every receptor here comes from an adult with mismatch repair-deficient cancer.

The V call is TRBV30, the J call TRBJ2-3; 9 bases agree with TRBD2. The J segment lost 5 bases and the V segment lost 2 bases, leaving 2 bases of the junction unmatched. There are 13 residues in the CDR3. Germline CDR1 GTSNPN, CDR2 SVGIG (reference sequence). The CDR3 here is CAWSRREGDTQYF. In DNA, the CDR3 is TGTGCCTGGAGTAGGCGGGAGGGAGATACGCAGTATTTT.

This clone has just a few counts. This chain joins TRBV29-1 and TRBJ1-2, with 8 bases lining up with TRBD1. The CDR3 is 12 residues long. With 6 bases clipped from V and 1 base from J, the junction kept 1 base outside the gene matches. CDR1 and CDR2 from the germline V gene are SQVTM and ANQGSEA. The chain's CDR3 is CSVGQGNYGYTF. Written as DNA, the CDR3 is TGCAGCGTAGGACAGGGTAACTATGGCTACACCTTC.

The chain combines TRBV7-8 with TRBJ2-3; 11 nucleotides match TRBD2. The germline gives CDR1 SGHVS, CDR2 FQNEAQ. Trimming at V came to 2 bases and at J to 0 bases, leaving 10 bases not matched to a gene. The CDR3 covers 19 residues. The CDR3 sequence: CASSLRTSGYSHSTDTQYF. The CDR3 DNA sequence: TGTGCCAGCAGCTTAAGGACTAGCGGGTATTCGCATAGCACAGATACGCAGTATTTT.

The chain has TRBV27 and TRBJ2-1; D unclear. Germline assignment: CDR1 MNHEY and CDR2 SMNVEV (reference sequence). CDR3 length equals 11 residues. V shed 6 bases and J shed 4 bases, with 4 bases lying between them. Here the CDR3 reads CASRRYNEQFF. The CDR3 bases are TGTGCCAGCAGACGTTACAATGAGCAGTTCTTC.

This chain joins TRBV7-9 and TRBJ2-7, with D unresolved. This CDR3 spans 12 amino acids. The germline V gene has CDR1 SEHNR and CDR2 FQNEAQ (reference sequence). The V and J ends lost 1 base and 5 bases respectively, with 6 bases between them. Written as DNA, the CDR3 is TGTGCCAGCAGCTTAGACGTGGACGAGCAGTACTTC. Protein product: CASSLDVDEQYF.

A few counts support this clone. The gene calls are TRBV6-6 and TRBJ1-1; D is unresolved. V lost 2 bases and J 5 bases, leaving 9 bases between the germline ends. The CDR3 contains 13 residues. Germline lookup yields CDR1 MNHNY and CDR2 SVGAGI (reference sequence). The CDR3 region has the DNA TGTGCCAGCAGTTACGCCGGCGGGACTGAAGCTTTCTTT. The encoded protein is CASSYAGGTEAFF.

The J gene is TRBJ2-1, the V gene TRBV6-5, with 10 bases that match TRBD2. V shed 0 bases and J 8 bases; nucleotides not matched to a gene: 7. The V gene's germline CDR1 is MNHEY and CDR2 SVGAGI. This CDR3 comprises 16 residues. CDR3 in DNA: TGTGCCAGCAGTTACTCTGCGTCTAGCGGGAGCTATGAGCAGTTCTTC. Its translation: CASSYSASSGSYEQFF.

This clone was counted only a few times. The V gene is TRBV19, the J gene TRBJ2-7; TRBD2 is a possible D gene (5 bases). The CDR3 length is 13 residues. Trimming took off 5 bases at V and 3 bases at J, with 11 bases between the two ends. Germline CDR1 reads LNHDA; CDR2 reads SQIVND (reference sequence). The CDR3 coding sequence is TGTGCCAGTAGTTACCAGCGGAGCTACGAGCAGTACTTC. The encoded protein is CASSYQRSYEQYF.

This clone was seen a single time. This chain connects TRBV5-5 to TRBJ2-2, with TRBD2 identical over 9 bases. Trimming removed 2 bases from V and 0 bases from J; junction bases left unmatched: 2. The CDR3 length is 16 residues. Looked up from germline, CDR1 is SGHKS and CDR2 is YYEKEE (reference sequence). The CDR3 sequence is CASSFRGGANTGELFF. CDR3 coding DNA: TGTGCCAGCAGCTTCCGCGGGGGGGCGAACACCGGGGAGCTGTTTTTT. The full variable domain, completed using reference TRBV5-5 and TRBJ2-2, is DAGVTQSPTHLIKTRGQQVTLRCSPISGHKSVSWYQQVLGQGPQFIFQYYEKEERGRGNFPDRFSARQFPNYSSELNVNALLLGDSALYLCASSFRGGANTGELFFGEGSRLTVL.

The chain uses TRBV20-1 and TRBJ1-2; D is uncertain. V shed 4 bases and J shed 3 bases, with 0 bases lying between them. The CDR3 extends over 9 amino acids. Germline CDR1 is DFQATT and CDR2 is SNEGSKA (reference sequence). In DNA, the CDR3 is TGCAGTGCTAACTATGGCTACACCTTC. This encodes CSANYGYTF.

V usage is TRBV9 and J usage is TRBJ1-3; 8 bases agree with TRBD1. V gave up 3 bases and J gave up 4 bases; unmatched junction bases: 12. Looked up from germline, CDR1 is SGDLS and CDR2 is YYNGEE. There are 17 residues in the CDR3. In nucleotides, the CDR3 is TGTGCCAGCAGCGGAGGGGAAAACAGGGGGAAAGGAAACACCATATATTTT. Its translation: CASSGGENRGKGNTIYF.

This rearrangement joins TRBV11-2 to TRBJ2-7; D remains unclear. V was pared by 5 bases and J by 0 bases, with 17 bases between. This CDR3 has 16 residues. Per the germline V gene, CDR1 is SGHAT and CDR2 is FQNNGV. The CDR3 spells CASSNSDGSSSYEQYF. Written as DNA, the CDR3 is TGTGCCAGCAGCAACAGTGACGGCTCAAGCTCCTACGAGCAGTACTTC. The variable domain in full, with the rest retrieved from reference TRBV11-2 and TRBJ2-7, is EAGVAQSPRYKIIEKRQSVAFWCNPISGHATLYWYQQILGQGPKLLIQFQNNGVVDDSQLPKDRFSAERLKGVDSTLKIQPAKLEDSAVYLCASSNSDGSSSYEQYFGPGTRLTVT.

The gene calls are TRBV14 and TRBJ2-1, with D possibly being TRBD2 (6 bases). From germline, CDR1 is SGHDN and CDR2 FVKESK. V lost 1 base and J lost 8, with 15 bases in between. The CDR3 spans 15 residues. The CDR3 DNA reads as TGTGCCAGCAGCCAAGTCGGGGGAGTAGGGGATGAGCAGTTCTTC. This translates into CASSQVGGVGDEQFF.

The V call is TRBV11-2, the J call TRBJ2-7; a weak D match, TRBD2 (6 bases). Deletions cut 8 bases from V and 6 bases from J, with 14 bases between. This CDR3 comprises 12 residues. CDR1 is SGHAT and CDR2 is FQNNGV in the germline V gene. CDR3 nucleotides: TGTGCCAGCTGGCCCGGAGCGGGCGAGCAGTACTTC. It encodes CASWPGAGEQYF. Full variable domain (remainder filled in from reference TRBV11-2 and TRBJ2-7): EAGVAQSPRYKIIEKRQSVAFWCNPISGHATLYWYQQILGQGPKLLIQFQNNGVVDDSQLPKDRFSAERLKGVDSTLKIQPAKLEDSAVYLCASWPGAGEQYFGPGTRLTVT.

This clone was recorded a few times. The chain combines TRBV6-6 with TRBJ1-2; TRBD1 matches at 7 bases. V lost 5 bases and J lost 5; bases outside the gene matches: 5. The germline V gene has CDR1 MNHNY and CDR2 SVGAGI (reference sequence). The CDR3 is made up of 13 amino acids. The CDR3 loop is CASSPQGDYGYTF. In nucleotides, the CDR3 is TGTGCCAGCAGTCCTCAGGGGGATTATGGCTACACCTTC.

The CDR3: CAWSVGSVGEAFF. CDR3 DNA: TGTGCCTGGAGCGTCGGATCCGTGGGTGAAGCTTTCTTT. The chain carries TRBV30 and TRBJ1-1; the D is unclear. The germline CDR1 and CDR2 sequences are GTSNPN and SVGIG (reference sequence). Between the trimmed V and J ends, which lost 3 bases and 7 bases, there was a span of 15 bases. The CDR3 spans 13 residues. Using reference TRBV30 and TRBJ1-1 for the parts outside the CDR3, the full variable domain is SQTIHQWPATLVQPVGSPLSLECTVEGTSNPNLYWYRQAAGRGLQLLFYSVGIGQISSEVPQNLSASRPQDRQFILSSKKLLLSDSGFYLCAWSVGSVGEAFFGQGTRLTVV.

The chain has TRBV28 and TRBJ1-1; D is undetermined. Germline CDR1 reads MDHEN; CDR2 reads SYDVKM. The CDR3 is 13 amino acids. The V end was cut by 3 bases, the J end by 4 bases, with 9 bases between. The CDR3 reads CASSFGGGTEAFF. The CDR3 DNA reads TGTGCCAGCAGTTTCGGAGGAGGCACTGAAGCTTTCTTT.

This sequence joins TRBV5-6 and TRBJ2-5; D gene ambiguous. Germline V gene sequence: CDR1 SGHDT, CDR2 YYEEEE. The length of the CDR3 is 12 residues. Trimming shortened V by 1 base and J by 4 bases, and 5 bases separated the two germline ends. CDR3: CASSLQVETQYF. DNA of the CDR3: TGTGCCAGCAGCTTGCAGGTAGAGACCCAGTACTTC.

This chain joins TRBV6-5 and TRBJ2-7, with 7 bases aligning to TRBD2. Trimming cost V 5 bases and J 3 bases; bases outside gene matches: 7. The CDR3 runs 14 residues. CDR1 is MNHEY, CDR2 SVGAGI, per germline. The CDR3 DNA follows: TGTGCCAGCAGTCAACGGACTAGGCTCTACGAGCAGTACTTC. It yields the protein CASSQRTRLYEQYF.

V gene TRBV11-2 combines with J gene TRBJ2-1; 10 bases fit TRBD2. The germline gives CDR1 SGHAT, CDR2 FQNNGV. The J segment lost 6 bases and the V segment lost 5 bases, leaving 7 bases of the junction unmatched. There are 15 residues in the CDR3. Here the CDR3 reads CASSPTSGTSNEQFF. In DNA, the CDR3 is TGTGCCAGCAGCCCAACTAGCGGGACATCCAATGAGCAGTTCTTC.